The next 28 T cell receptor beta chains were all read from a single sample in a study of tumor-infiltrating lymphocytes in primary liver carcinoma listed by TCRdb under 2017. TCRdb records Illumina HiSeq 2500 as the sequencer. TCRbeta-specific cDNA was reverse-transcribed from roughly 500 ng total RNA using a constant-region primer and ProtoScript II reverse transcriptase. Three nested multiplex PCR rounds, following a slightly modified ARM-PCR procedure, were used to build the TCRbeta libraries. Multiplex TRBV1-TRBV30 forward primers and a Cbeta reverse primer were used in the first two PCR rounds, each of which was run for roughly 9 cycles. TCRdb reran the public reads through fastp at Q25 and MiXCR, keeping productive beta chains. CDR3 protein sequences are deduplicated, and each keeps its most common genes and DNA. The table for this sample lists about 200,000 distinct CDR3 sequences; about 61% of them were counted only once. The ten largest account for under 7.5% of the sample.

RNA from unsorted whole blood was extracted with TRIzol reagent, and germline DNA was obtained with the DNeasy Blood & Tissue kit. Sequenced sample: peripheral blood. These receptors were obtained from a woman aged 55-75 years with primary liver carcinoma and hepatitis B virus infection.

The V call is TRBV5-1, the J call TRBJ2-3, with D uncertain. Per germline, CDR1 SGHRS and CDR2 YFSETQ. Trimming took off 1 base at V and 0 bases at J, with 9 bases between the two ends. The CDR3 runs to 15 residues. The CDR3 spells CASSLMRTSTDTQYF. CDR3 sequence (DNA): TGCGCCAGCAGCTTGATGAGAACTAGCACAGATACGCAGTATTTT.

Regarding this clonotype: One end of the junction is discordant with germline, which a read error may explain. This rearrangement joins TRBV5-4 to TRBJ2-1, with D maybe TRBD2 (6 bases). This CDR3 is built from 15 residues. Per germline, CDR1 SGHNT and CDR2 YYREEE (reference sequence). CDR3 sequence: CASSLGSGPHKEQFF. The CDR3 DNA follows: TGTGCCAGCAGCCTCGGAAGCGGGCCCCACAAAGAGCAGTTCTTC.

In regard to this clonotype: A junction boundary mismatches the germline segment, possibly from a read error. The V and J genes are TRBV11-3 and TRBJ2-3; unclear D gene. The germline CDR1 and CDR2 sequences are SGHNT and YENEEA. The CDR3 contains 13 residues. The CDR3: CASSLDNMDTQYF. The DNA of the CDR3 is TGCGCCAGCAGCTTAGATAATATGGACACGCAGTATTTT.

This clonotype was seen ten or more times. The CDR3 loop is CASSSGSSYGYTF. CDR3 bases: TGTGCCAGCAGCTCCGGGTCCTCCTATGGCTACACCTTC. The chain links TRBV11-2 to TRBJ1-2; D remains unclear. The CDR3 has 13 residues. The V gene lost 4 bases and the J gene lost 4 bases, with 10 bases spanning the gap. Germline V gene lookup returns CDR1 SGHAT and CDR2 FQNNGV.

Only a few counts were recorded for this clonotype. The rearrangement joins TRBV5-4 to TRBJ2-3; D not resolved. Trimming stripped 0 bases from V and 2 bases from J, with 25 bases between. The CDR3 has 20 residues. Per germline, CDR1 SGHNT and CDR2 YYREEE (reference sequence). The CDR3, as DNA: TGTGCCAGCAGCTTGGAACTCTGGACCGGCAAATCCGAACTCACAGATACGCAGTATTTT. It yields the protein CASSLELWTGKSELTDTQYF. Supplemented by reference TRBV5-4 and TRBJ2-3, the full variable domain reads ETGVTQSPTHLIKTRGQQVTLRCSSQSGHNTVSWYQQALGQGPQFIFQYYREEENGRGNFPPRFSGLQFPNYSSELNVNALELDDSALYLCASSLELWTGKSELTDTQYFGPGTRLTVL.

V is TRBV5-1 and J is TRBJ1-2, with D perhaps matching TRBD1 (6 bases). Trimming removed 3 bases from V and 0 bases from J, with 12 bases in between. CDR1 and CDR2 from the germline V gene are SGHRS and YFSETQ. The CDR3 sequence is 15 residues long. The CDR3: CASSWGAGTNYGYTF. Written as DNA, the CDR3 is TGCGCCAGCAGCTGGGGGGCAGGGACTAACTATGGCTACACCTTC.

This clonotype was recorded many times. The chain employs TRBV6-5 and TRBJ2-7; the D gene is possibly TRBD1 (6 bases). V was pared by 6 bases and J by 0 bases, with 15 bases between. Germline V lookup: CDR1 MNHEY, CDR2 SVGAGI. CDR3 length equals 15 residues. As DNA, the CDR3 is TGTGCCAGCAGAACAACAGGGTTCAGCTCCTACGAGCAGTACTTC. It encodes CASRTTGFSSYEQYF.

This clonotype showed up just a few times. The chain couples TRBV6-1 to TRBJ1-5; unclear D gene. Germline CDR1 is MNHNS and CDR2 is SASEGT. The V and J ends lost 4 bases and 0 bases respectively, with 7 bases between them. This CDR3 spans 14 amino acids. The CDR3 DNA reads TGTGCCAGCAGTGGGGCACTTAGCAATCAGCCCCAGCATTTT. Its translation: CASSGALSNQPQHF.

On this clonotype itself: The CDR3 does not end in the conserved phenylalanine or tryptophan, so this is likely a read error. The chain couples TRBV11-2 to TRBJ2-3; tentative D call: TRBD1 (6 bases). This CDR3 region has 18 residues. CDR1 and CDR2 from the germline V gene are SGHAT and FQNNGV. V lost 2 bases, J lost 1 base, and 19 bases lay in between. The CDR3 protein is CASSLRPGTCSGTDTQYY. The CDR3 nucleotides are TGTGCCAGCAGCTTAAGGCCCGGGACATGCAGTGGCACAGATACGCAGTATTAT.

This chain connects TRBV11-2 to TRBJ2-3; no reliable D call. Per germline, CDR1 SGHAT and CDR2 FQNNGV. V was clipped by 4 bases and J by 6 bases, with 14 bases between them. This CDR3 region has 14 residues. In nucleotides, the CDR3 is TGTGCCAGCAGCTCCGGGCTTAACGTTGATACGCAGTATTTT. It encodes CASSSGLNVDTQYF.

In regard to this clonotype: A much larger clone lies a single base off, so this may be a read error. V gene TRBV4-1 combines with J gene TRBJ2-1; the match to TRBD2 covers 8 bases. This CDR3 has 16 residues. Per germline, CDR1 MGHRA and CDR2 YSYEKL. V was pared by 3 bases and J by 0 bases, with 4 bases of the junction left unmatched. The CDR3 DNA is TGCGCCAGCAGCCACATAAGCGGGGGCTCCTACAATGAGCAGTTCTTC. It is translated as CASSHISGGSYNEQFF.

The CDR3, as DNA: TGTGCCAGCAGCCAAGAGAGCGGGCTGGTTACAGATACGCAGTATTTT. Residues: CASSQESGLVTDTQYF. The V call is TRBV4-2, the J call TRBJ2-3, with D possibly being TRBD2 (6 bases). V dropped 0 bases and J dropped 3 bases, with 13 bases sitting between them. CDR1 and CDR2 (germline): LGHNA, YNFKEQ. The CDR3 sequence is 16 residues long.

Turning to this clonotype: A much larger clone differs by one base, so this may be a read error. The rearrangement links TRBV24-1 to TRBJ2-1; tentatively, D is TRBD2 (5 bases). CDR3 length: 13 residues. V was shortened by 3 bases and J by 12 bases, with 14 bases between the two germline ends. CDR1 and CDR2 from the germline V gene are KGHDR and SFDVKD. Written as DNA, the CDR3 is TGTGCCACCAGTGATCAGGACTCCACCGGGCAGTTCTTC. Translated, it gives CATSDQDSTGQFF.

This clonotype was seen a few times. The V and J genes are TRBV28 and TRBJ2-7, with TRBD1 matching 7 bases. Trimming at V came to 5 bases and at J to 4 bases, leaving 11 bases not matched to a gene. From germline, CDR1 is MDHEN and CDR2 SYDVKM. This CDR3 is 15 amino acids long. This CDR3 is CASSDRQRGRYEQYF. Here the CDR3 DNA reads TGTGCCAGCAGTGACCGACAGAGGGGGCGATACGAGCAGTACTTC. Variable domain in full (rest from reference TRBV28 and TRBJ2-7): DVKVTQSSRYLVKRTGEKVFLECVQDMDHENMFWYRQDPGLGLRLIYFSYDVKMKEKGDIPEGYSVSREKKERFSLILESASTNQTSMYLCASSDRQRGRYEQYFGPGTRLTVT.

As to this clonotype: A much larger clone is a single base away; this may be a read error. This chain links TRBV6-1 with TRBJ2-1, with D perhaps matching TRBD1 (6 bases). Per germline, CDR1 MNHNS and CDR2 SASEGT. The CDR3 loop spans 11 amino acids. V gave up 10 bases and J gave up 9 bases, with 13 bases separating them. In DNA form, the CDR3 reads TGTGCCAACAGGGAGTACGGTGAGCAGTTCTTC. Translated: CANREYGEQFF.

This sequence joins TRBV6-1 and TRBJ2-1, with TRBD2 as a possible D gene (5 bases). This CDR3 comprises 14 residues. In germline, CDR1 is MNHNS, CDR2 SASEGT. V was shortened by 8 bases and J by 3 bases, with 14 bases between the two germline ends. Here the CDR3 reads CASVLWSGYNEQFF. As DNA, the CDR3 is TGTGCCAGCGTACTATGGAGCGGCTACAATGAGCAGTTCTTC.

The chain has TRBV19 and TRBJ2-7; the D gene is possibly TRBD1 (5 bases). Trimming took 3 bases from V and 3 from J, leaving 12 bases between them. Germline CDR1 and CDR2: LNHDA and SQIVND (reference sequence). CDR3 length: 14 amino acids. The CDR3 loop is CASSIQGIGYEQYF. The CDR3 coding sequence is TGTGCCAGTAGTATCCAGGGTATAGGCTACGAGCAGTACTTC.

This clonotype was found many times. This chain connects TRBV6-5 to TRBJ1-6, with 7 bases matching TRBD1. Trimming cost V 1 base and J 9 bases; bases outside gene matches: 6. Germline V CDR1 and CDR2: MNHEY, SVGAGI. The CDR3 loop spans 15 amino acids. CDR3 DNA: TGTGCCAGCAGTTACTTACAGGGGAGGCGTTCACCCCTCCACTTT. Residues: CASSYLQGRRSPLHF.

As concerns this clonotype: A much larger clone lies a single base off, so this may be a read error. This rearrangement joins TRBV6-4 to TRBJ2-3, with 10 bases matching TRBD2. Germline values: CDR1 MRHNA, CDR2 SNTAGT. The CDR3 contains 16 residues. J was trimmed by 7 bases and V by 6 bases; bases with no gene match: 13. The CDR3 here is CASSASGRGHIYTQYF. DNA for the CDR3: TGTGCCAGCAGCGCTAGCGGGAGAGGGCACATATATACGCAGTATTTT.

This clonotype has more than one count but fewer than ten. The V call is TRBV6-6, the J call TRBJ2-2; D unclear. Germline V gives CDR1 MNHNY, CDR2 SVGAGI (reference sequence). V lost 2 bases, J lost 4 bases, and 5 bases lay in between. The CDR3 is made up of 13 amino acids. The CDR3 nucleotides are TGTGCCAGCAGTTACAGTAGCACCGGGGAGCTGTTTTTT. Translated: CASSYSSTGELFF.

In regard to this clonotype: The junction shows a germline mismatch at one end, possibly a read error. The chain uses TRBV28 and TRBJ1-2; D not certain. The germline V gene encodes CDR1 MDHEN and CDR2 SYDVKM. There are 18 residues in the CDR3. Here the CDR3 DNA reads TGTGCCGGCAGTCCGCGTATCGGCTACGATCGGACTATCTATGGCTACACCTTC. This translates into CAGSPRIGYDRTIYGYTF.

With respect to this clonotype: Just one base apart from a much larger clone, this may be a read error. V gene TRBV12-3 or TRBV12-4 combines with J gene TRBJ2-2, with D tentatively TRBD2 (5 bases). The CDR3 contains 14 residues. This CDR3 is CASSLGANTGKLFF. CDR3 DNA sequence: TGTGCCAGCAGTTTAGGAGCGAACACCGGGAAGCTGTTTTTT.

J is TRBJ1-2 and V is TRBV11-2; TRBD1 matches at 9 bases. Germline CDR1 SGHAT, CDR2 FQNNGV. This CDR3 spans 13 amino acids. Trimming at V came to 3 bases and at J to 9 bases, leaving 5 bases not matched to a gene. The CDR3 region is CASSLTGGYSYTF. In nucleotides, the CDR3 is TGTGCCAGCAGCTTGACAGGGGGGTATAGCTACACCTTC.

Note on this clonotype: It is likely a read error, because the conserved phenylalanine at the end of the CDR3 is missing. In nucleotides, the CDR3 is TGCAACGTTGATTTGGATACCGGGACAGGCGCCTACGAGCAGTACTTA. Amino acid sequence: CNVDLDTGTGAYEQYL. The rearrangement links TRBV29-1 to TRBJ2-7, with 8 bases that match TRBD1. Germline V gene data show CDR1 as SQVTM and CDR2 as ANQGSEA. There are 16 residues in the CDR3.

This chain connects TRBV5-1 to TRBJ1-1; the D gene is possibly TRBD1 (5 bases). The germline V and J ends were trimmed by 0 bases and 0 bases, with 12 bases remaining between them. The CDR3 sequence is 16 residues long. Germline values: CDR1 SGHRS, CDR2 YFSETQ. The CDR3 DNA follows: TGCGCCAGCAGCTTGGTCACAGGAGGGATGAACACTGAAGCTTTCTTT. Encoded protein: CASSLVTGGMNTEAFF.

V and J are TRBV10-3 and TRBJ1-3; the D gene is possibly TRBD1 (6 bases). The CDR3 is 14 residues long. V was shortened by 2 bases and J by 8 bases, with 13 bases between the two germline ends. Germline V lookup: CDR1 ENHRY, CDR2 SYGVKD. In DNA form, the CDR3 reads TGTGCCATCAGTGAGAGGGACATTCGAGACACCATATATTTT. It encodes CAISERDIRDTIYF.

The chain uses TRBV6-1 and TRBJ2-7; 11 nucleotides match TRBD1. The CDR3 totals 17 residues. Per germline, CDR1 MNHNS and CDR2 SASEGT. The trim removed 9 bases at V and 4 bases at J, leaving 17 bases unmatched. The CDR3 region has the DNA TGTGCCAGAAGTATCCTAGGTCCCGGACAGGGGGCGTACGAGCAGTACTTC. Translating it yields CARSILGPGQGAYEQYF.

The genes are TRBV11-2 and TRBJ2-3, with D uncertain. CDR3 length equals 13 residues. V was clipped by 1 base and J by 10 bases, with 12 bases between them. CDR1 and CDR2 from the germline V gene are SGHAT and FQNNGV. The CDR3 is CASSLVPPDPQYF. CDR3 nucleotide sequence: TGTGCCAGCAGCTTAGTTCCCCCCGATCCGCAGTATTTT. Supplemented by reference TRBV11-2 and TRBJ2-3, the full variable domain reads EAGVAQSPRYKIIEKRQSVAFWCNPISGHATLYWYQQILGQGPKLLIQFQNNGVVDDSQLPKDRFSAERLKGVDSTLKIQPAKLEDSAVYLCASSLVPPDPQYFGPGTRLTVL.